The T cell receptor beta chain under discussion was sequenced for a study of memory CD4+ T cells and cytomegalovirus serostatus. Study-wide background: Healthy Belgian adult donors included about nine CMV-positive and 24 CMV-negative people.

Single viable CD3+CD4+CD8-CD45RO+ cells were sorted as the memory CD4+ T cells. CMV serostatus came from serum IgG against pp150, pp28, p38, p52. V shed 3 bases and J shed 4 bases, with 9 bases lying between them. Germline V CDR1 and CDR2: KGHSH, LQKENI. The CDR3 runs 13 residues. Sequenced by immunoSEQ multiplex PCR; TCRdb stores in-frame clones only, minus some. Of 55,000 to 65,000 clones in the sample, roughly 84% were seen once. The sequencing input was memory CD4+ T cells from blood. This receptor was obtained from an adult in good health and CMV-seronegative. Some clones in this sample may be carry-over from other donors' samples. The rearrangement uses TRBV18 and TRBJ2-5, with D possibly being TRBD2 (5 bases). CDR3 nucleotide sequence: TGTGCCAGCTCACCCGGAGGAGCAGAGACCCAGTACTTC. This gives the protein CASSPGGAETQYF.